This TCR beta chain derives from a study of cytomegalovirus exposure and HLA in healthy donors (dated by TCRdb to between 2016 and 2019). Looking at the study overall: An earlier analysis of roughly 630 of the donors reported roughly 270 Gb of sequence data and around 110 million unique TCR beta sequences from about 179 million T cells. Approximately 310 gigabases of sequencing data and approximately 93 million unique TCR sequences were included in an early release covering about 620 HLA-typed donors. The genetic ancestry cluster associated with self-reported Caucasian donors included about four fifths of the 300 to 450 genotyped donors. The study aimed to test whether signatures of past pathogen exposure could be identified by cataloging public T cell receptors. The T cell repertoires of some 670 subjects were profiled by immunosequencing and related to cytomegalovirus serostatus. A separate validation cohort of roughly 130 different subjects was used in addition to the roughly 670-subject first cohort. To predict cytomegalovirus infection status, the study brought together high-throughput TCR immunosequencing, statistical association of individual TCRs with disease status, and machine learning. To study patterns of TCR occurrence, a later analysis re-analyzed previously published TCR beta repertoires from 666 donors and added high-resolution HLA genotyping. In the later analysis, no new phenotypic data were used to find candidate immune exposures; instead, reliance was placed on TCR beta sequences and their occurrence across donors. An earlier analysis of 587 of the donors used high-throughput TCR beta sequencing to judge whether each TCR beta V gene segment behaved as functional or pseudogenic. Donor age, sex, ethnicity and CMV serostatus were collected together with the repertoire data. A later genetic analysis took genome-wide SNP genotypes for about three fifths of the roughly 700 donors and used that subset as a discovery cohort. Every repertoire in the discovery cohort had been generated on one and the same sequencing platform. Class I and class II HLA loci were covered by the typing at four-digit resolution. Typing coverage differed by locus: A, B, C, DRB1 and DQB1 were typed in roughly 620-640 donors, DQA1 in 500 to 550, DPA1 in roughly 590, and DPB1 in 450 to 480. Because of strong linkage in the cohort, roughly five DR-DQ haplotypes were treated as single units for association and clustering. Among a few hundred genotyped donors of the cohort, an average of approximately 250,000 unique TCR beta nucleotide sequences were sequenced per donor, roughly 20% of them non-productive. The research as a whole found: A later analysis found that TCR association rates varied across HLA loci, with DRB1 alleles showing the most associated TCRs and HLA-C alleles the fewest. While some public TCRs were present in many individuals, most TCR sequences turned up only very rarely across donors. A total of fewer than 200 TCR beta chains were listed by the study as associated with cytomegalovirus. Because counts were too low, about 15 rarely observed V segments, including chromosome 9 orphons, were left out of the earlier analysis of approximately 580 of the donors. Because HLA typing was unavailable for some donors at each locus, only the typed subset was used in association tests. A later genetic analysis reported fewer N-insertions in productive TCRs among donors in an Asian-associated ancestry cluster than the approximately 670-donor mean. Cytomegalovirus status was reported to be diagnosed by the classifier with high specificity and sensitivity in both the original and validation cohorts. A further reported finding was that TCR beta sequences accurately predicted the HLA-A and HLA-B alleles for most subjects in the first cohort. In vitro tests confirmed that a few of the cytomegalovirus-associated TCR beta chains recognize cytomegalovirus antigens. In a later genetic analysis, a missense DCLRE1C variant was associated with V-gene and J-gene trimming of TCR beta chains, and the association was replicated in an independent cohort. A cluster of highly shared sequence variants was judged likely to be a technical artifact of the sequencing pipeline. In an earlier analysis of some 500 of the donors, most TCR beta V segments appeared in productive rearrangements about 90% or about 30% of the time, broadly matching IMGT annotations. Linkage disequilibrium might explain the correlated functional status among segregating V segments, but an unknown experimental factor could not be ruled out. In a later analysis, over 15,000 TCR beta sequences were associated with specific HLA alleles at a false discovery rate of 0.05. For the cohort, immune exposure information was limited to CMV serostatus. The authors suggested that the approach could potentially be generalized to other disease states and immunological phenotypes. Roughly uniform sequencing depth across donors was assumed in presence/absence analyses, although this assumption may not hold. When HLA alleles, especially DR and DQ, strongly co-occurred, attributing TCR associations to individual alleles was difficult. In this cohort, only TCR beta chains were sequenced, and detectable features were limited by the absence of alpha or paired-chain data. According to a later analysis, parvovirus B19, influenza, CMV and Epstein-Barr virus appeared linked to several top co-occurrence clusters. A later analysis found that HLA-associated TCR beta chains were more clonally expanded and had lower generation probabilities than equally common non-associated chains. The 87-base-pair reads could not distinguish some IMGT-functional V segments, including TRBV6-2 and TRBV6-3, so those segments were excluded. According to a later analysis, most CMV-associated TCR beta chains appeared to be HLA-restricted, and the HLA associations seemed to be driven largely by CMV exposure.

Libraries were made using the immunoSEQ multiplex PCR assay. For the multiplex PCR, a mixture combining 60 forward primers for TCR Vbeta segments and 13 reverse primers for TCR Jbeta segments was used. The CDR3 region of rearranged TCR beta genes was amplified from genomic DNA by a multiplex PCR assay. The amplified TCR beta libraries were sequenced on the Illumina HiSeq System as 87-base-pair reads. The original methods were these. A later analysis tallied roughly 78 million unique TCR beta chains across the 600 to 700 repertoires, and approximately 11 million of those chains were shared by two or more donors. Raw reads were error-corrected and collapsed into unique sequences with a nearest-neighbor algorithm that merged closely related sequences to remove PCR and sequencing errors. Alignment of CDR3 sequences to IMGT reference sequences was used to assign V, D and J gene segments. For a sequence to be retained, at least a six-nucleotide match to both a V gene segment and a J gene segment was required. A rearrangement was called productive if the CDR3 had no stop codons and remained in frame with V and J, and every other rearrangement was called non-productive. Following IMGT convention, CDR3 was defined as the stretch from the second conserved V-encoded cysteine to the conserved J-encoded phenylalanine. The earlier analysis of some 600 of the donors excluded sequences that lacked an unambiguous match to a single V gene segment. In an earlier analysis of some 590 of the donors, a V segment was called functional when productive rearrangements were above 56.7%, and segregating when the standard deviation between donors exceeded 5%. A statistical classification framework was developed to diagnose cytomegalovirus status using the catalog of TCR beta chain sequences. In a later analysis, V and J genes were assigned by comparing TCR nucleotide sequences against IMGT/GENE-DB human TR gene sequences. Using the TCRdist pipeline, a later analysis assigned CDR3 sequences along with most-parsimonious VDJ recombination scenarios. In a later analysis, every TCR beta chain was defined by the combination of its CDR3 amino acid sequence and its V-gene family, and reads without a unique V-gene family were dropped. In a later analysis, 450 to 600 highly shared, low-generation-probability nucleotide sequences were removed to address suspected cross-contamination and a sequencing artifact. For each public chain, a later analysis derived a clonal expansion index from normalized ranks of inferred template counts within each repertoire. In a later analysis, generation probabilities were computed with a VDJ recombination model fitted to out-of-frame rearrangements, and the resulting probabilities were checked against IGoR. A later analysis scored TCR-TCR, TCR-HLA and TCR-CMV co-occurrence with hypergeometric tests, applying a repertoire-size bias correction to TCR pairs. False discovery rates were estimated in a later analysis by permuting HLA or CMV assignments 20 times. A later analysis grouped co-occurring TCRs with DBSCAN, adding TCRdist sequence similarity when clustering within HLA-allele-positive subsets. Co-occurrence clustering excluded repertoires with fewer than 30,000 or more than 120,000 public chains, plus five with anomalous nucleotide sharing. As stored in TCRdb, this immuneACCESS dataset retains in-frame rearrangements with V and J assigned. A fraction of the clones does not appear; measured against another copy, unresolved V genes explain less than half of the discrepancy, and the remainder lacks a known reason. The D gene and trimming were derived from the DNA, and the V and J assignments and clone size from that table. For this sample the table gives 120,000 to 150,000 clones, of which 70% to 80% were detected only once. The ten largest clonotypes hold about 3.9% of the sample.

CDR1 and CDR2 (SGHAT, FQNNGV) derive from the germline V gene. Its CDR3 holds 17 amino acids, cysteine through phenylalanine. The only DNA kept is the CDR3, 51 bases in frame from the first base. Trimmed from V: 1 base; trimmed from J: 4 bases; junction bases lacking a gene match: 11. As regards this clone: Its antigen specificity is not known. No per-base quality is available; no much larger clone lies one base away.

The cohort was made up of hundreds of healthy bone marrow donors. At the time of sampling, every cohort member was nominally healthy, though immune exposures that went unrecorded were likely present. The donor was CMV seronegative and belonged to the group of 350 to 400 seronegative cohort members. A peripheral blood sample was collected from each donor, and TCR beta sequencing was performed on peripheral blood mononuclear cells. Genomic DNA was extracted from the blood cell samples with the Qiagen DNeasy Blood Extraction Kit. Sequencing was done on a sample of PBMCs. The rearrangement joined TRBV11-2 to TRBJ2-3, with 7 middle bases fitting TRBD2. This TCR was recovered from a young man in good health and CMV-seronegative. The nucleotide sequence is given as TGTGCCAGCAGCTTAGTGGTCGTCCAGCGGGGCGCAGATACGCAGTATTTT. It translates as CASSLVVVQRGADTQYF.